This is a list of T cell receptor beta chains from one sample in a study of shared clonotypes between healthy human individuals. The method was immunoSEQ multiplex PCR; TCRdb's version includes in-frame clones alone and lacks a portion of them. The sample holds roughly 2,500,000 clones, 93% seen once. Sample: naive CD4+ T cells from PBMCs. The receptors originated from a man between 18 and 35 years old in good health. Some clones in this sample may be carry-over from other donors' samples. Each CDR3 is given with its conserved first and last residue. D genes are given only for firm matches. Some rows mark clone size as missing; the rest say once, few, many or name a class of expanded clone.

CDR3aa: CASRQGRLYGYTF
CDR3nt: TGTGCCAGCAGACAGGGACGCCTCTATGGCTACACCTTC
v_gene: TRBV28
d_gene: -
abundance: -
j_gene: TRBJ1-2

CDR3aa: CATRGQEGSGYTF
CDR3nt: TGTGCTACCCGAGGACAGGAGGGAAGTGGCTACACCTTC
v_gene: TRBV28
d_gene: TRBD1
abundance: few
j_gene: TRBJ1-2

CDR3aa: CASSLDGQPQHF
CDR3nt: TGTGCCAGCAGCTTGGATGGCCAGCCCCAGCATTTT
v_gene: TRBV5-5
d_gene: -
abundance: -
j_gene: TRBJ1-5

CDR3aa: CASSLGGNTIYF
CDR3nt: TGTGCCAGCAGCTTAGGTGGAAACACCATATATTTT
v_gene: TRBV11-3
d_gene: -
abundance: once
j_gene: TRBJ1-3

CDR3aa: CASSQDLGRWDTEAFF
CDR3nt: TGCGCCAGCAGCCAAGATTTGGGTCGTTGGGACACTGAAGCTTTCTTT
v_gene: TRBV4-3
d_gene: -
abundance: -
j_gene: TRBJ1-1

CDR3aa: CASSPRQGPDTQYF
CDR3nt: TGTGCCAGCAGCCCCAGACAGGGCCCGGATACGCAGTATTTT
v_gene: TRBV7-2
d_gene: TRBD1
abundance: -
j_gene: TRBJ2-3

CDR3aa: CASSRSGTGQETQYF
CDR3nt: TGTGCCAGCTCACGGTCAGGGACAGGGCAAGAGACCCAGTACTTC
v_gene: TRBV18
d_gene: TRBD1
abundance: -
j_gene: TRBJ2-5

CDR3aa: CASSEPLDGGTDTQYF
CDR3nt: TGTGCCAGCAGCGAGCCCCTGGATGGGGGCACAGATACGCAGTATTTT
v_gene: TRBV9
d_gene: -
abundance: once
j_gene: TRBJ2-3

CDR3aa: CASSRDTGYGYTF
CDR3nt: TGCGCCAGCAGCCGAGATACAGGATATGGCTACACCTTC
v_gene: TRBV5-1
d_gene: -
abundance: -
j_gene: TRBJ1-2

CDR3aa: CASSGGQLGTRSSYNEQFF
CDR3nt: TGTGCCAGCAGTGGAGGCCAACTTGGGACGAGGAGCTCCTACAATGAGCAGTTCTTC
v_gene: TRBV2
d_gene: -
abundance: -
j_gene: TRBJ2-1

CDR3aa: CASSFPLAGGADTQYF
CDR3nt: TGCGCCAGCAGCTTCCCACTAGCGGGAGGGGCAGATACGCAGTATTTT
v_gene: TRBV5-1
d_gene: TRBD2
abundance: -
j_gene: TRBJ2-3

CDR3aa: CASSPTGFSSSAAVGPQYF
CDR3nt: TGTGCCAGCAGCCCCACAGGTTTTAGTAGCTCCGCCGCAGTGGGGCCGCAGTATTTT
v_gene: TRBV4-2
d_gene: -
abundance: -
j_gene: TRBJ2-3

CDR3aa: CASSLGFPRNTGELFF
CDR3nt: TGTGCCAGCAGTTTAGGCTTCCCGAGAAACACCGGGGAGCTGTTTTTT
v_gene: TRBV28
d_gene: -
abundance: -
j_gene: TRBJ2-2

CDR3aa: CASSRTQAKRPDEQYF
CDR3nt: TGCGCCAGCAGTCGTACACAGGCCAAACGACCCGACGAGCAGTACTTC
v_gene: TRBV23-1
d_gene: -
abundance: -
j_gene: TRBJ2-7

CDR3aa: CASRGSGSLEQFF
CDR3nt: TGTGCCAGCAGGGGTAGCGGGTCATTGGAGCAGTTCTTC
v_gene: TRBV6-1
d_gene: TRBD2
abundance: -
j_gene: TRBJ2-1

CDR3aa: CASSEAGENTEAFF
CDR3nt: TGTGCCAGCAGTGAAGCCGGGGAGAACACTGAAGCTTTCTTT
v_gene: TRBV2
d_gene: -
abundance: -
j_gene: TRBJ1-1

CDR3aa: CASSPGGTEAFF
CDR3nt: TGTGCCAGCAGCCCCGGGGGGACTGAAGCTTTCTTT
v_gene: TRBV6-5
d_gene: -
abundance: few
j_gene: TRBJ1-1

CDR3aa: CASSLRGGITEAFF
CDR3nt: TGTGCCAGCAGCCTTCGGGGAGGCATCACTGAAGCTTTCTTT
v_gene: TRBV11-2
d_gene: -
abundance: -
j_gene: TRBJ1-1

CDR3aa: CASSLNPPGVGNQPQHF
CDR3nt: TGTGCCAGCAGCTTAAATCCCCCCGGGGTTGGCAATCAGCCCCAGCATTTT
v_gene: TRBV7-2
d_gene: -
abundance: -
j_gene: TRBJ1-5

CDR3aa: CASSSGKRGGSTEAFF
CDR3nt: TGTGCCAGCAGCTCCGGGAAGCGGGGGGGAAGCACTGAAGCTTTCTTT
v_gene: TRBV11-3
d_gene: -
abundance: -
j_gene: TRBJ1-1

CDR3aa: CASSLSNRVDGYTF
CDR3nt: TGCGCCAGCAGCTTGTCAAACAGGGTGGATGGCTACACCTTC
v_gene: TRBV5-1
d_gene: -
abundance: -
j_gene: TRBJ1-2

CDR3aa: CASSLARTGGPHQPQHF
CDR3nt: TGTGCCAGCAGCTTAGCCCGAACAGGGGGGCCCCATCAGCCCCAGCATTTT
v_gene: TRBV11-2
d_gene: TRBD1
abundance: -
j_gene: TRBJ1-5

CDR3aa: CASSSPTSGVPSYEQYF
CDR3nt: TGTGCCAGCAGTTCCCCCACTAGCGGAGTCCCCTCCTACGAGCAGTACTTC
v_gene: TRBV27
d_gene: TRBD2
abundance: -
j_gene: TRBJ2-7

CDR3aa: CASSLAGTGGNQPQHF
CDR3nt: TGTGCCAGCAGCTTGGCCGGGACAGGGGGAAATCAGCCCCAGCATTTT
v_gene: TRBV5-6
d_gene: TRBD1
abundance: -
j_gene: TRBJ1-5

CDR3aa: CSVERTASGTEAFF
CDR3nt: TGCAGCGTTGAACGGACGGCCTCAGGTACTGAAGCTTTCTTT
v_gene: TRBV29-1
d_gene: -
abundance: -
j_gene: TRBJ1-1

CDR3aa: CASSALTGGDEKLFF
CDR3nt: TGTGCCAGCAGTGCTCTGACAGGGGGTGATGAAAAACTGTTTTTT
v_gene: TRBV6-5
d_gene: TRBD1
abundance: few
j_gene: TRBJ1-4

CDR3aa: CASRRPGGSGYGYTF
CDR3nt: TGTGCCAGCAGGAGGCCAGGGGGCAGCGGCTATGGCTACACCTTC
v_gene: TRBV28
d_gene: TRBD1
abundance: -
j_gene: TRBJ1-2

CDR3aa: CASRPSGSYNEQFF
CDR3nt: TGTGCCAGCAGGCCCTCGGGCTCCTACAATGAGCAGTTCTTC
v_gene: TRBV6-4
d_gene: -
abundance: -
j_gene: TRBJ2-1

CDR3aa: CASSVNDILIPGYGYTF
CDR3nt: TGTGCCAGCAGCGTAAACGACATCCTCATCCCGGGGTACGGCTACACCTTC
v_gene: TRBV9
d_gene: -
abundance: few
j_gene: TRBJ1-2

CDR3aa: CASSLGLQGWYNEQFF
CDR3nt: TGCGCCAGCAGCTTGGGTTTGCAGGGGTGGTACAATGAGCAGTTCTTC
v_gene: TRBV5-1
d_gene: -
abundance: -
j_gene: TRBJ2-1

CDR3aa: CASSFQWNTEAFF
CDR3nt: TGTGCCAGCAGCTTTCAGTGGAACACTGAAGCTTTCTTT
v_gene: TRBV7-3
d_gene: -
abundance: few
j_gene: TRBJ1-1

CDR3aa: CASRITGSNTEAFF
CDR3nt: TGTGCCAGTAGGATAACAGGGTCGAACACTGAAGCTTTCTTT
v_gene: TRBV19
d_gene: -
abundance: -
j_gene: TRBJ1-1

CDR3aa: CASSLFSGVLTGELFF
CDR3nt: TGTGCCAGCAGCTTATTCAGCGGGGTCCTCACCGGGGAGCTGTTTTTT
v_gene: TRBV7-2
d_gene: TRBD2
abundance: -
j_gene: TRBJ2-2

CDR3aa: CASSLGLTGRHPLEQYF
CDR3nt: TGTGCCAGCAGCCTGGGGCTTACGGGACGGCATCCTCTCGAGCAGTACTTC
v_gene: TRBV5-4
d_gene: -
abundance: -
j_gene: TRBJ2-7

CDR3aa: CASRYSEKLFF
CDR3nt: TGTGCCAGCAGGTACTCCGAAAAACTGTTTTTT
v_gene: TRBV6-6
d_gene: -
abundance: -
j_gene: TRBJ1-4

CDR3aa: CASSLRLAGAYEQYF
CDR3nt: TGTGCCAGCAGCTTAAGGCTAGCGGGGGCCTACGAGCAGTACTTC
v_gene: TRBV7-8
d_gene: TRBD2
abundance: -
j_gene: TRBJ2-7

CDR3aa: CASSTRTGLDQYF
CDR3nt: TGTGCCAGCAGTACCCGGACAGGTCTGGACCAGTACTTC
v_gene: TRBV6-1
d_gene: TRBD1
abundance: -
j_gene: TRBJ2-5

CDR3aa: CASSVAGSGNEQYF
CDR3nt: TGCGCCAGCAGTGTAGCCGGGAGCGGGAACGAGCAGTACTTC
v_gene: TRBV10-1
d_gene: TRBD2
abundance: -
j_gene: TRBJ2-7

CDR3aa: CAISAWGGPQGYGYTF
CDR3nt: TGTGCCATCAGTGCCTGGGGGGGGCCACAGGGCTATGGCTACACCTTC
v_gene: TRBV10-3
d_gene: -
abundance: -
j_gene: TRBJ1-2

CDR3aa: CASSLAGAGPGYTF
CDR3nt: TGCGCCAGCAGCTTGGCCGGTGCAGGGCCTGGCTACACCTTC
v_gene: TRBV5-1
d_gene: -
abundance: -
j_gene: TRBJ1-2

CDR3aa: CASSLQPENNEQFF
CDR3nt: TGCGCCAGCAGCTTGCAGCCGGAAAACAATGAGCAGTTCTTC
v_gene: TRBV5-1
d_gene: -
abundance: -
j_gene: TRBJ2-1

CDR3aa: CAAGQGVTVLFF
CDR3nt: TGTGCCGCGGGACAGGGGGTAACCGTGCTGTTTTTT
v_gene: TRBV19
d_gene: TRBD1
abundance: -
j_gene: TRBJ1-4

CDR3aa: CASSRLNRNTIYF
CDR3nt: TGTGCCAGCAGCCGCCTTAACCGAAACACCATATATTTT
v_gene: TRBV7-2
d_gene: -
abundance: -
j_gene: TRBJ1-3

CDR3aa: CASSSGFNTGELFF
CDR3nt: TGTGCCAGCTCGTCAGGGTTTAACACCGGGGAGCTGTTTTTT
v_gene: TRBV2
d_gene: -
abundance: -
j_gene: TRBJ2-2

CDR3aa: CASRRGSNQPQHF
CDR3nt: TGTGCCAGCAGAAGGGGGTCCAATCAGCCCCAGCATTTT
v_gene: TRBV28
d_gene: -
abundance: -
j_gene: TRBJ1-5

CDR3aa: CASSATGTGVNVGYF
CDR3nt: TGCGCCAGCAGCGCAACCGGGACAGGGGTAAATGTGGGGTACTTC
v_gene: TRBV5-1
d_gene: TRBD1
abundance: -
j_gene: TRBJ2-7

CDR3aa: CASSLVGQGWDEAFF
CDR3nt: TGTGCCAGCAGCTTGGTTGGACAGGGTTGGGATGAAGCTTTCTTT
v_gene: TRBV5-8
d_gene: TRBD1
abundance: -
j_gene: TRBJ1-1

CDR3aa: CASSAGLRGNTIYF
CDR3nt: TGTGCCAGCAGCGCGGGCCTCCGTGGAAACACCATATATTTT
v_gene: TRBV9
d_gene: -
abundance: -
j_gene: TRBJ1-3

CDR3aa: CASSLFTGAYEQYF
CDR3nt: TGTGCCAGCAGCTTATTTACAGGCGCCTACGAGCAGTACTTC
v_gene: TRBV11-1
d_gene: -
abundance: -
j_gene: TRBJ2-7

CDR3aa: CASSFGRGLVGETQYF
CDR3nt: TGTGCCAGCAGTTTTGGTAGGGGCTTGGTCGGAGAGACCCAGTACTTC
v_gene: TRBV28
d_gene: -
abundance: -
j_gene: TRBJ2-5

CDR3aa: CASSLGFLEQFF
CDR3nt: TGTGCCAGCAGCTTAGGCTTTCTTGAGCAGTTCTTC
v_gene: TRBV7-9
d_gene: -
abundance: -
j_gene: TRBJ2-1

CDR3aa: CASSLVPAGSYEQYF
CDR3nt: TGTGCCAGCAGTTTGGTCCCGGCGGGCTCCTACGAGCAGTACTTC
v_gene: TRBV28
d_gene: -
abundance: -
j_gene: TRBJ2-7

CDR3aa: CASSQDGGTGGTEAFF
CDR3nt: TGCGCCAGCAGCCAAGATGGGGGGACAGGGGGCACTGAAGCTTTCTTT
v_gene: TRBV4-1
d_gene: TRBD1
abundance: -
j_gene: TRBJ1-1

CDR3aa: CSVEGGPSYEQYF
CDR3nt: TGCAGCGTTGAAGGGGGCCCCTCCTACGAGCAGTACTTC
v_gene: TRBV29-1
d_gene: -
abundance: -
j_gene: TRBJ2-7

CDR3aa: CASSPRANSDEKLFF
CDR3nt: TGTGCCAGCTCACCACGGGCAAATTCCGACGAAAAACTGTTTTTT
v_gene: TRBV18
d_gene: -
abundance: -
j_gene: TRBJ1-4

CDR3aa: CASTSEGVREQYF
CDR3nt: TGTGCCAGCACCTCAGAGGGTGTGAGGGAGCAGTACTTC
v_gene: TRBV28
d_gene: -
abundance: -
j_gene: TRBJ2-7

CDR3aa: CASSEVGETEAFF
CDR3nt: TGTGCCAGCAGTGAAGTGGGGGAGACTGAAGCTTTCTTT
v_gene: TRBV6-1
d_gene: -
abundance: -
j_gene: TRBJ1-1

CDR3aa: CASSYLGGGNTGELFF
CDR3nt: TGTGCCAGCAGTTACCTGGGTGGCGGGAACACCGGGGAGCTGTTTTTT
v_gene: TRBV6-5
d_gene: -
abundance: -
j_gene: TRBJ2-2

CDR3aa: CASSLGSGGQLRQGIQQFF
CDR3nt: TGTGCCAGCAGCTTAGGGTCCGGCGGTCAGCTAAGGCAGGGCATTCAGCAGTTCTTC
v_gene: TRBV7-8
d_gene: -
abundance: -
j_gene: TRBJ2-1